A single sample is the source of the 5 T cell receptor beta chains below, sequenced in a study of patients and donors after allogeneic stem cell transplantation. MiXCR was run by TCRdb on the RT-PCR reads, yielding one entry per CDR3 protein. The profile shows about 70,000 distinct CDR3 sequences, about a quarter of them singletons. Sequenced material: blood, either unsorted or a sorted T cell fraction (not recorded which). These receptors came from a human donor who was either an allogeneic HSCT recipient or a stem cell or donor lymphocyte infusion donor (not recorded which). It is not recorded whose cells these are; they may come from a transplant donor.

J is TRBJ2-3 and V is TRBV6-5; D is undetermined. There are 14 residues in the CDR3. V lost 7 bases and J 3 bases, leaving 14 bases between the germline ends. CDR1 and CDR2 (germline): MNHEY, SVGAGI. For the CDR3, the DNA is TGTGCCAGCAAAGACGGGCCCGTAACAGATACGCAGTATTTT. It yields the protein CASKDGPVTDTQYF.

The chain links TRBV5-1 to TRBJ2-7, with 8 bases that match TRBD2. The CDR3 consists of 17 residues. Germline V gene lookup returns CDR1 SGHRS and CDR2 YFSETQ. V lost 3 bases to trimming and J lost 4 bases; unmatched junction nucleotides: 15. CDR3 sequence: CASSYAGTSRIPYEQYF. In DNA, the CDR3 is TGCGCCAGCAGCTACGCCGGGACTAGTCGTATCCCGTACGAGCAGTACTTC.

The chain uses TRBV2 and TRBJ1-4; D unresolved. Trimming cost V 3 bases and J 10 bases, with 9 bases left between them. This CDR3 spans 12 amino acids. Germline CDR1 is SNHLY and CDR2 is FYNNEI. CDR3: CASSDGFGKLFF. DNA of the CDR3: TGTGCCAGCAGTGATGGGTTTGGAAAACTGTTTTTT.

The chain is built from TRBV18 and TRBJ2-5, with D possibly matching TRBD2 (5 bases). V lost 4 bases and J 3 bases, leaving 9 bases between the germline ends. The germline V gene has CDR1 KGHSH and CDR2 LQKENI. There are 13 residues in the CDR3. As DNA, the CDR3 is TGTGCCAGCTCACAGGGAGTCGAAGAGACCCAGTACTTC. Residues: CASSQGVEETQYF.

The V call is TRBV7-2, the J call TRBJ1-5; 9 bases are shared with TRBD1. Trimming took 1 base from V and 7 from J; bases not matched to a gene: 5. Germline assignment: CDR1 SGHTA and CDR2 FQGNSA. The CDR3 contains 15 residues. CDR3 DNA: TGTGCCAGCAGCTTAGAACAGGGGGCGCGGCAGCCCCAGCATTTT. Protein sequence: CASSLEQGARQPQHF.